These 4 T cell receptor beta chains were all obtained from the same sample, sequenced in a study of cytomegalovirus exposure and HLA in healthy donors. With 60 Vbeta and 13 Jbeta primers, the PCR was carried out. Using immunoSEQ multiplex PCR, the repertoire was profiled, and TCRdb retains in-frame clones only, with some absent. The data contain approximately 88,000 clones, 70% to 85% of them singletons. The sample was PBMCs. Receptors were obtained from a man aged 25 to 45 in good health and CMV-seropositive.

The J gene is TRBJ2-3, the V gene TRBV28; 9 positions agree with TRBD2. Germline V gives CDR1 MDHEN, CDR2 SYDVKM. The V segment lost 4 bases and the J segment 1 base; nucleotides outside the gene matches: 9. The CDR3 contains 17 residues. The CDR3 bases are TGTGCCAGCAGTTCACCATCGACTAGCGGACGCACAGATACGCAGTATTTT. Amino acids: CASSSPSTSGRTDTQYF.

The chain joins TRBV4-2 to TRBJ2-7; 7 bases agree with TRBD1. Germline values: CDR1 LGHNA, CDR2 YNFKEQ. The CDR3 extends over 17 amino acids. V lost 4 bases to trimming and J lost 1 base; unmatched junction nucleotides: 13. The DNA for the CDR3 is TGTGCCAGCAGCCGGGAAAGGGGGACAGTTTCTTCCTACGAGCAGTACTTC. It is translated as CASSRERGTVSSYEQYF.

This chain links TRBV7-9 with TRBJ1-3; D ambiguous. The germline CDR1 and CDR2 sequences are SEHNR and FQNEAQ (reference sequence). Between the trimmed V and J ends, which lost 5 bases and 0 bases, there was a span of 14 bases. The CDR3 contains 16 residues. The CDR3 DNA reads TGTGCCAGCAGCCGACTGACTCCATTCTCTGGAAACACCATATATTTT. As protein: CASSRLTPFSGNTIYF.

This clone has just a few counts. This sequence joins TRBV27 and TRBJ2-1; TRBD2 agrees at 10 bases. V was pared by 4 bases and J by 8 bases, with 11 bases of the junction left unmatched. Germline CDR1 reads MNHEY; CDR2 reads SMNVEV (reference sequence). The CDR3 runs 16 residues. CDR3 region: CASSSRASGSNHEQFF. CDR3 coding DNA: TGTGCCAGCAGTTCTCGGGCTAGCGGGAGCAACCATGAGCAGTTCTTC.